The rows below give T cell receptor beta chains drawn from one sample of a study of shared clonotypes between healthy human individuals. Generated by immunoSEQ multiplex PCR, the TCRdb table keeps only in-frame clones and is missing some. The repertoire holds around 940,000 clones, with approximately 80% as singletons. Source material: memory CD4+ T cells sorted from blood. The receptors derive from a young man in good health. CDR3s include the opening cysteine and the closing phenylalanine or tryptophan. The D gene is left open where the match is weak. Rows may omit the clone size; those that give it use once, few, many or a size class.

size	V	J	D	DNA	CDR3
-	TRBV28	TRBJ1-2	-	TGTGCCAGCAGTTTATGGGGCCGCAGGGAGGGCTACACCTTC	CASSLWGRREGYTF
-	TRBV19	TRBJ1-4	-	TGTGCCAGTAGTATTCGGACCCTCGGTGAAAAACTGTTTTTT	CASSIRTLGEKLFF
once	TRBV4-1	TRBJ2-5	-	TGCGCCAGCAGGGGTATATTAGGGGCCGGGGAGACCCAGTACTTC	CASRGILGAGETQYF
-	TRBV9	TRBJ2-7	-	TGTGCCAGCAGCGCTTTCAAAGACGCATTCTACGAGCAGTACTTC	CASSAFKDAFYEQYF
-	TRBV5-1	TRBJ2-2	TRBD2	TGCGCCAGCAGCTTCCGGACTAGCGGGAGCACCGGGGAGCTGTTTTTT	CASSFRTSGSTGELFF
-	TRBV7-6	TRBJ2-7	-	TGTGCCAGCAGCTCAGGACTACAGTCTTACGAGCAGTACTTC	CASSSGLQSYEQYF
many	TRBV6-1	TRBJ2-1	TRBD2	TGTGCCAGCAGTGCGGGGGGGCGTACCAATGAGCAGTTCTTC	CASSAGGRTNEQFF
-	TRBV6-1	TRBJ2-7	TRBD1	TGTGCCAGCAGTGAAGCTATCTCAGGGGGCTACTACGAGCAGTACTTC	CASSEAISGGYYEQYF
few	TRBV4-1	TRBJ1-4	-	TGCGCCAGCAGCCAAGACAGGGCAACTGAAAAACTGTTTTTT	CASSQDRATEKLFF
-	TRBV29-1	TRBJ2-7	TRBD1	TGCAGCGTTGACGGACAGGGGAACGAGCAGTACTTC	CSVDGQGNEQYF
few	TRBV18	TRBJ2-7	TRBD2	TGTGCCAGCTCACCCGAGCGGGGGCCAACCTACGAGCAGTACTTC	CASSPERGPTYEQYF
-	TRBV5-4	TRBJ2-2	-	TGTGCCAGCAGCTTAGGTAGCGTCGTAACCGGGGAGCTGTTTTTT	CASSLGSVVTGELFF
few	TRBV5-6	TRBJ1-6	-	TGTGCCAGCAGCTTGATGGTGTCACCCCTCCACTTT	CASSLMVSPLHF
-	TRBV5-1	TRBJ2-6	-	TGCGCCAGCAGCCCCACGGGGGCTAGCTCTGGGGCCAACGTCCTGACTTTC	CASSPTGASSGANVLTF
many	TRBV7-9	TRBJ2-7	TRBD2	TGTGCCAGCAGCTCGCCGACTAGCGGGAGATACGAGCAGTACTTC	CASSSPTSGRYEQYF
-	TRBV5-1	TRBJ1-6	TRBD1	TGCGCCAGCAGCTCCGCAGGGGGCGCAGATTCACCCCTCCACTTT	CASSSAGGADSPLHF
-	TRBV19	TRBJ1-6	-	TGTGCCAGTAGTATAGTGGACCGGTACAATTCACCCCTCCACTTT	CASSIVDRYNSPLHF
-	TRBV7-2	TRBJ2-2	TRBD2	TGTGCCAGCAGCCAATTAGCGGGAGGGCCGACCGGGGAGCTGTTTTTT	CASSQLAGGPTGELFF
-	TRBV5-6	TRBJ1-2	-	TGTGCCAGCAGCTTGGTACAGGGCAACTATGGCTACACCTTC	CASSLVQGNYGYTF
-	TRBV6-6	TRBJ1-5	TRBD1	TGTGCCAGCAGTTACAGAGGGACAGGGCACAATCAGCCCCAGCATTTT	CASSYRGTGHNQPQHF
-	TRBV7-2	TRBJ2-7	TRBD1	TGTGCCAGCAGCTTAAACCGGGACAGAAGCTACGAGCAGTACTTC	CASSLNRDRSYEQYF